This T cell receptor (beta chain) emerged from a study of blood T cell repertoires in COVID-19. The wider study: PBMCs, B-cell-depleted T cells, or T cells were the source of the cDNA or gDNA that made up the material.

Repertoires were generated with immunoSEQ multiplex PCR, while TCRdb's copy carries only in-frame clones and drops some. The table has 9,700 or so clones, roughly 80% seen once. Germline values: CDR1 KGHDR, CDR2 SFDVKD. The ends lost 4 bases at V and 7 bases at J; junction bases unmatched: 11. CDR3 length: 15 residues. The V call is TRBV24-1, the J call TRBJ2-5; 7 positions agree with TRBD1. The TCR comes from a man aged 70 or older with active COVID-19. Sequencing input: peripheral blood. CDR3 loop: CATSEHGTAGGTQYF. The CDR3 DNA reads as TGTGCCACCAGTGAACATGGGACAGCCGGAGGGACCCAGTACTTC.